The 5 T cell receptor beta chains presented below share a single source sample, sequenced in a study of T-cell reconstitution after alpha-beta-depleted transplantation in children. Library preparation (for TCRbeta) was performed with unique molecular identifiers. TCRdb analysed the PCR reads with MiXCR anew, one entry per CDR3 protein. In the table there are 250,000 to 400,000 distinct CDR3 sequences, 23% of which are singletons. The specimen was PBMCs, mostly from graft donor cells, collected 180 days after TCRalphabeta/CD19-depleted stem cell transplant. The receptor set was obtained from a male patient younger than 18 who had a stem cell transplant for acute lymphoblastic leukemia, so the T cells may come from the graft donor.

The V and J genes are TRBV6-1 and TRBJ1-3; D is unclear. The V gene lost 6 bases and the J gene lost 0 bases, with 12 bases spanning the gap. Germline assignment: CDR1 MNHNS and CDR2 SASEGT. The CDR3 is 15 residues long. The CDR3 region is CASRIGRNSGNTIYF. The CDR3 DNA follows: TGTGCCAGCAGGATTGGACGCAACTCTGGAAACACCATATATTTT.

This clonotype has only a few counts. CDR3 loop: CASSYCPGLAGVEQYF. CDR3 nucleotide sequence: TGTGCCAGCAGTTATTGCCCGGGACTAGCGGGAGTCGAGCAGTACTTC. The chain is built from TRBV12-1 and TRBJ2-7; TRBD2 reflects the table's D call only, with no check against the DNA. TRBV12-1 is a listed pseudogene. This CDR3 comprises 16 residues.

This clonotype was observed a handful of times. The genes are TRBV5-1 and TRBJ2-1; 7 bases line up with TRBD1. The CDR3 has 14 residues. The germline CDR1 and CDR2 sequences are SGHRS and YFSETQ. J was trimmed by 8 bases and V by 0 bases; bases with no gene match: 5. CDR3 residues: CASSLGQGADEQFF. In DNA form, the CDR3 reads TGCGCCAGCAGCTTGGGACAGGGTGCGGATGAGCAGTTCTTC.

This clonotype has a count of ten or more. The chain has TRBV5-1 and TRBJ2-1, with D unresolved. V was pared by 4 bases and J by 16 bases, with 18 bases between. This CDR3 comprises 12 residues. Germline lookup yields CDR1 SGHRS and CDR2 YFSETQ. In DNA, the CDR3 is TGCGCCAGCAGCACGGGCCTTTCTTTACTCTTCTTC. Translation gives CASSTGLSLLFF.

The gene calls are TRBV10-3 and TRBJ2-1, with 8 bases matching TRBD1. The CDR3 contains 14 residues. Germline V gene data show CDR1 as ENHRY and CDR2 as SYGVKD. J lost 4 bases, V lost 6 bases, and 5 bases had no gene match. CDR3 sequence reads: CAIRGQGAYNEQFF. CDR3 nucleotide sequence: TGTGCCATCAGGGGGCAGGGGGCTTACAATGAGCAGTTCTTC.